This T cell receptor (beta chain) was sequenced during a study of tumor-infiltrating lymphocytes in primary liver carcinoma. Study as a whole: Patients of both sexes were 30 to 69 years old. Roughly 3.5 to 8 million productive TCRbeta reads came from each sample, comparable across tissue types.

General study points: For tumor-adjacent and tumor-blood pairs, overlap was less than that seen for tumor region pairs.

Using a constant-region primer together with ProtoScript II reverse transcriptase, TCR beta cDNA was made from 500 ng of total RNA. Employing slightly modified ARM-PCR, three nested multiplex PCR rounds were run, and these gave rise to the TCR beta libraries. The first two PCR rounds used TRBV1-TRBV30 forward primers with a C-beta reverse primer, 10 cycles each. MiXCR, run by TCRdb on the multiplex PCR reads, gives a single entry per CDR3 protein. This table has about 200,000 distinct CDR3 sequences, almost 65% appearing once. The source of the blood RNA was unsorted whole blood, and germline DNA was extracted as well. The patients lived with chronic HBV infection and had not yet received any treatment. Note on this clonotype: The antigen is undetermined.

V dropped 5 bases and J dropped 10; count of bases not matched to a gene: 12. The CDR3 spans 15 residues. Germline assignment: CDR1 MNHEY and CDR2 SVGEGT. The V gene is TRBV6-2 or TRBV6-3, the J gene TRBJ1-1; 11 bases fit TRBD1. This receptor was obtained from a woman aged 55-69 years with primary liver carcinoma and hepatitis B virus infection. Material for sequencing was peripheral blood. The DNA for the CDR3 is TGTGCCAGCAGTCCCTGGGACAGGGGGTTCAATGGAGCTTTCTTT. Translating gives CASSPWDRGFNGAFF.